Sequencing of this TCR beta chain was carried out in a study of Ad26.COV2.S vaccination and SARS-CoV-2 variants. Whole-study findings and limits: Analyses that measured TCR breadth and depth may have underestimated total T cell responses.

Regarding treatment: about 20 received Ad26.COV2.S at low or high dose, single or two shots; 5 received placebo; per-sample allocation not given. All samples were drawn on day 63, counting from the first vaccine or placebo injection. The donor was a Boston adult aged 18-55 years. This clone was seen more than once but under ten times. What it binds is not known. Profiled with immunoSEQ multiplex PCR; TCRdb holds only in-frame clones, not every one. The data show around 350,000 clones, with about 85% seen just once and roughly 3.3% held by the top ten. Source: peripheral blood, taken in a trial of Ad26.COV2.S vaccine versus placebo. The sequence was collected from a person between 18 and 65 years old who received the Ad26.COV2.S COVID-19 vaccine or a placebo.

The CDR3 coding sequence is TGTGCCAGCAGCTTAGCGACTAGCCCAGATACGCAGTATTTT. Translation: CASSLATSPDTQYF. The chain carries TRBV7-2 and TRBJ2-3; 7 bases are a match to TRBD2. The CDR3 contains 14 residues. V lost 0 bases to trimming and J lost 4 bases; unmatched junction nucleotides: 1. Germline V gene sequence: CDR1 SGHTA, CDR2 FQGNSA.